This paragraph reports one T cell receptor beta chain. Recovered status in Cohort 3 required two negative PCRs, clearance, or symptom resolution. J gave up 2 bases and V 4 bases, and 6 bases lay outside the gene matches. Per the germline V gene, CDR1 is SGHRS and CDR2 is YFSETQ. The CDR3 spans 15 residues. This sample is part of a study of blood T cell repertoires in COVID-19. On the study more broadly: Collection of acute and convalescent COVID-19 samples took place in the United States, Italy and Spain. T cells, B-cell-depleted T cells, or PBMCs supplied cDNA or gDNA.

TCRdb keeps only in-frame clones here, not all; method: immunoSEQ multiplex PCR. Among about 220,000 clones listed, 88% were seen once. The sample comprised PBMCs or T cells enriched from blood (not recorded which). This receptor was identified in a woman in her twenties or thirties who had recovered from COVID-19. The V and J genes are TRBV5-1 and TRBJ2-3, with 8 bases fitting TRBD2. CDR3 sequence (DNA): TGCGCCAGCAGCCAGCGCGGGGGGAACACAGATACGCAGTATTTT. Translation: CASSQRGGNTDTQYF.